This T cell receptor (beta chain) is from a study of blood T cell repertoires in COVID-19. At the level of the study: COVID-19 samples from acute and convalescent phases originated in the United States, Italy and Spain.

In the original analysis: Nucleated cell number was recorded as an estimate derived from reference gene primer amplification. Assay: immunoSEQ multiplex PCR; the TCRdb copy retains only in-frame clones and omits some. That table supplies the V and J calls and clone size; D and trimming were determined from the DNA. The sample includes some 80,000 clones, about 87% of them seen just once. V trimming: 6 bases; J trimming: 2 bases; junction bases outside the gene matches: 3. Germline V gives CDR1 MNHNY, CDR2 SVGAGI (reference sequence). The CDR3 extends over 13 amino acids. Sequencing was performed on peripheral blood. This chain links TRBV6-6 with TRBJ2-7; 8 nucleotides match TRBD2. The origin of this receptor is an elderly man with active or convalescent COVID-19. CDR3 in amino acids: CASRAGVAYEQYV. The DNA for the CDR3 is TGTGCCAGCAGAGCGGGGGTTGCCTACGAGCAGTACGTC.